The clone carrying this T cell receptor (beta chain) was observed a single time. With V trimmed by 4 bases and J by 1 base, 4 bases remained unmatched. The CDR3 has 15 amino acids. Germline CDR1 is SGHDT and CDR2 is YYEEEE. The data derive from a study of shared clonotypes between healthy human individuals. CD45RO negativity and positive selection for CCR7 defined naive CD8 cells, a population that excluded terminally differentiated effector memory CD45RA+ cells. Sequencing was performed with immunoSEQ multiplex PCR; in TCRdb, only in-frame clones are kept and a portion is missing. The sample includes about 2.2 million clones, just over 90% of them seen just once.

The source of this sequence is a man younger than 35 in good health. Some clones in this sample may be carry-over from other donors' samples. The chain couples TRBV5-6 to TRBJ2-7; 11 nucleotides match TRBD1. Input material: naive CD8+ T cells from PBMCs. Here the CDR3 DNA reads TGTGCCAGCAGCGGGGGACAGGGGGTGTCCTACGAGCAGTACTTC. It yields the protein CASSGGQGVSYEQYF.